This is a list of T cell receptor beta chains from one sample in a study of cytomegalovirus exposure and HLA in healthy donors. Profiled with immunoSEQ multiplex PCR; TCRdb holds only in-frame clones, not every one. Among more than 140,000 clones, roughly four fifths were seen once, and the ten largest hold about 3.2%. The sequenced material came from PBMCs. The receptors derive from a man aged 18 to 30 in good health and CMV-seropositive. Each CDR3 is given with its conserved first and last residue. Each record gives: CDR3 DNA, CDR3 protein, V gene, D gene, clone size, J gene. D genes are given only for firm matches. Clone size is shown for a subset of rows, as once, few, many or a class of expanded clone.

CDR3nt: TGCGCCAGCAGCTTGGGACAGGGGAAAGGAAACACCATATATTTT
CDR3aa: CASSLGQGKGNTIYF
v_gene: TRBV5-1
d_gene: TRBD1
abundance: .
j_gene: TRBJ1-3

CDR3nt: TGTGCCATCAGAAGGACTAGCGTCGCGGAGACCCAGTACTTC
CDR3aa: CAIRRTSVAETQYF
v_gene: TRBV10-3
d_gene: TRBD2
abundance: .
j_gene: TRBJ2-5

CDR3nt: TGTGCCAGCAGCCCACAGGGGACGGGGAACACTGAAGCTTTCTTT
CDR3aa: CASSPQGTGNTEAFF
v_gene: TRBV27
d_gene: TRBD1
abundance: .
j_gene: TRBJ1-1

CDR3nt: TGTGCCAGCAGTTTAAGCGGGACAGGGATTGAAAAACTGTTTTTT
CDR3aa: CASSLSGTGIEKLFF
v_gene: TRBV27
d_gene: TRBD1
abundance: .
j_gene: TRBJ1-4

CDR3nt: TGTGCCAGCAGCCCGGCGAGAGGGACTGAAGCTTTCTTT
CDR3aa: CASSPARGTEAFF
v_gene: TRBV4-2
d_gene: .
abundance: .
j_gene: TRBJ1-1

CDR3nt: TGTGCCAGCAGTTTGACAGGGGGCGGGCAAGAGACCCAGTACTTC
CDR3aa: CASSLTGGGQETQYF
v_gene: TRBV28
d_gene: TRBD1
abundance: .
j_gene: TRBJ2-5

CDR3nt: TGTGCCAGCAGCTTAGGGGGAGGCGGGGAAAAACTGTTTTTT
CDR3aa: CASSLGGGGEKLFF
v_gene: TRBV7-6
d_gene: .
abundance: .
j_gene: TRBJ1-4

CDR3nt: TGCGCCAGCAGCTTCACACGCACCACCGATGAAGCTTTCTTT
CDR3aa: CASSFTRTTDEAFF
v_gene: TRBV5-1
d_gene: .
abundance: .
j_gene: TRBJ1-1

CDR3nt: TGTGCCAGCGATAGCGGGACCACCAACCCCCACTCCTACAATGAGCAGTTCTTC
CDR3aa: CASDSGTTNPHSYNEQFF
v_gene: TRBV28
d_gene: TRBD2
abundance: few
j_gene: TRBJ2-1

CDR3nt: TGTGCCAGCAGCTTAACCGAACCGGACTCACACAGCACAGATACGCAGTATTTT
CDR3aa: CASSLTEPDSHSTDTQYF
v_gene: TRBV13
d_gene: .
abundance: once
j_gene: TRBJ2-3

CDR3nt: TGTGCCAGCAGTGAAGACAGGGCGGATGAAAAACTGTTTTTT
CDR3aa: CASSEDRADEKLFF
v_gene: TRBV6-1
d_gene: .
abundance: .
j_gene: TRBJ1-4

CDR3nt: TGTGCCAGCAGTTTGGTTCAGGGGTCCTACGAGCAGTACTTC
CDR3aa: CASSLVQGSYEQYF
v_gene: TRBV27
d_gene: .
abundance: .
j_gene: TRBJ2-7

CDR3nt: TGCAGCGTTGAAGTGGGCGATGGTTCACCCCTCCACTTT
CDR3aa: CSVEVGDGSPLHF
v_gene: TRBV29-1
d_gene: .
abundance: once
j_gene: TRBJ1-6

CDR3nt: TGTGCCAGCAGCTTATCGGCGGGAGGAAACGAGCAGTACTTC
CDR3aa: CASSLSAGGNEQYF
v_gene: TRBV11-2
d_gene: TRBD2
abundance: .
j_gene: TRBJ2-7

CDR3nt: TGTGCCACCAGCAGCGGACTAGCGGGCCCTCAAGAGACCCAGTACTTC
CDR3aa: CATSSGLAGPQETQYF
v_gene: TRBV15
d_gene: TRBD2
abundance: .
j_gene: TRBJ2-5

CDR3nt: TGCGCCAGCAGCTTGACGGGACAGGGGGCGAGCGAGCAGTACTTC
CDR3aa: CASSLTGQGASEQYF
v_gene: TRBV5-1
d_gene: TRBD1
abundance: .
j_gene: TRBJ2-7

CDR3nt: TGCGCCAGCAGCCGTACTAGCGGGATGTTCAATGAGCAGTTCTTC
CDR3aa: CASSRTSGMFNEQFF
v_gene: TRBV4-1
d_gene: TRBD2
abundance: .
j_gene: TRBJ2-1

CDR3nt: TGTGCCAGCAGCTTAGTGCCAGACATGAACACTGAAGCTTTCTTT
CDR3aa: CASSLVPDMNTEAFF
v_gene: TRBV11-2
d_gene: .
abundance: .
j_gene: TRBJ1-1

CDR3nt: TGCGCCAGCAGCTTGCCAAATGAAAAACTGTTTTTT
CDR3aa: CASSLPNEKLFF
v_gene: TRBV5-1
d_gene: .
abundance: .
j_gene: TRBJ1-4

CDR3nt: TGTGCCAGCAGTTTATCCCAGGGCAGGGGCAATCAGCCCCAGCATTTT
CDR3aa: CASSLSQGRGNQPQHF
v_gene: TRBV28
d_gene: .
abundance: few
j_gene: TRBJ1-5

CDR3nt: TGTGCCAGTAGTATCTGGGACAGGAACTCTGGAAACACCATATATTTT
CDR3aa: CASSIWDRNSGNTIYF
v_gene: TRBV19
d_gene: TRBD1
abundance: .
j_gene: TRBJ1-3

CDR3nt: TGCGCCAGCAGAGACAGCAACACCGGGGAGCTGTTTTTT
CDR3aa: CASRDSNTGELFF
v_gene: TRBV5-1
d_gene: .
abundance: .
j_gene: TRBJ2-2

CDR3nt: TGCAGCGTTAGGGGGAGGGCGACAGATACGCAGTATTTT
CDR3aa: CSVRGRATDTQYF
v_gene: TRBV29-1
d_gene: .
abundance: .
j_gene: TRBJ2-3

CDR3nt: TGTGCCAGCAGCTTAGGCAGGGGCGCGGCAGATACGCAGTATTTT
CDR3aa: CASSLGRGAADTQYF
v_gene: TRBV7-9
d_gene: .
abundance: .
j_gene: TRBJ2-3

CDR3nt: TGCGCCAGCAGCCAAGGCGGGCAAGAGACCCAGTACTTC
CDR3aa: CASSQGGQETQYF
v_gene: TRBV4-1
d_gene: .
abundance: .
j_gene: TRBJ2-5

CDR3nt: TGTGCCAGCAGCCTCCTCGGGGGTCAGGGTGAAAAACTGTTTTTT
CDR3aa: CASSLLGGQGEKLFF
v_gene: TRBV13
d_gene: .
abundance: .
j_gene: TRBJ1-4

CDR3nt: TGTGCCAGCAGTCCCACTGGCAGGGCTGCGTACGAGCAGTACTTC
CDR3aa: CASSPTGRAAYEQYF
v_gene: TRBV6-6
d_gene: .
abundance: .
j_gene: TRBJ2-7

CDR3nt: TGTGCCAGCAGTTTACGGCAGGGTTTTCAGCCCCAGCATTTT
CDR3aa: CASSLRQGFQPQHF
v_gene: TRBV28
d_gene: .
abundance: few
j_gene: TRBJ1-5